The 14 T cell receptor beta chains below come from one sample, sequenced in a study of blood T cell repertoires in COVID-19. The repertoire was sequenced with immunoSEQ multiplex PCR; TCRdb's copy has only in-frame clones and lacks some. The table shows about 100,000 clones, with 90% occurring only once. The specimen sequenced was peripheral blood. Receptor source: a man aged 45 to 65 with acute or convalescent COVID-19.

This sequence joins TRBV4-3 and TRBJ2-1, with D unresolved. The germline V and J ends were trimmed by 1 base and 0 bases, with 13 bases remaining between them. CDR3 length: 17 residues. Germline assignment: CDR1 LGHNA and CDR2 YSLEER. CDR3 sequence: CASSQGRWAHSYNEQFF. The DNA for the CDR3 is TGCGCCAGCAGCCAAGGCCGCTGGGCACACTCCTACAATGAGCAGTTCTTC.

This chain links TRBV5-6 with TRBJ1-4, with D uncertain. Germline V lookup: CDR1 SGHDT, CDR2 YYEEEE. The CDR3 is 12 amino acids. Trimming took 6 bases from V and 5 from J, leaving 8 bases between them. The chain's CDR3 is CASTGFNEKLFF. CDR3 nucleotides: TGTGCCAGCACCGGTTTCAATGAAAAACTGTTTTTT.

V and J are TRBV5-1 and TRBJ2-2, with D possibly being TRBD1 (6 bases). Germline V gene sequence: CDR1 SGHRS, CDR2 YFSETQ. Trimming stripped 3 bases from V and 6 bases from J, with 12 bases between. This CDR3 region has 14 residues. CDR3 nucleotides: TGCGCCAGCAGCTACTACAGGGACCCCGGGGAGCTGTTTTTT. Translating it yields CASSYYRDPGELFF.

The chain has TRBV7-9 and TRBJ2-1; D may be TRBD2 (5 bases). V was pared by 3 bases and J by 12 bases, with 12 bases between. Germline values: CDR1 SEHNR, CDR2 FQNEAQ (reference sequence). This CDR3 has 12 residues. The CDR3 region has the DNA TGTGCCAGCAGCTTGTTGGGAGTCGGGCAGTTCTTC. Its protein is CASSLLGVGQFF. The whole variable domain, filled in from reference TRBV7-9 and TRBJ2-1, reads DTGVSQNPRHKITKRGQNVTFRCDPISEHNRLYWYRQTLGQGPEFLTYFQNEAQLEKSRLLSDRFSAERPKGSFSTLEIQRTEQGDSAMYLCASSLLGVGQFFGPGTRLTVL.

The chain carries TRBV12-5 and TRBJ2-1, with 9 bases lining up with TRBD2. CDR3 length: 17 residues. Germline V gene lookup returns CDR1 LGHNT and CDR2 FRNRAP. V dropped 2 bases and J dropped 0; count of bases not matched to a gene: 5. The CDR3 spells CASGLRLAVGSYNEQFF. DNA of the CDR3: TGTGCTAGTGGTTTGCGACTAGCGGTCGGCTCCTACAATGAGCAGTTCTTC. The variable domain in full, completed from reference TRBV12-5 and TRBJ2-1, reads DARVTQTPRHKVTEMGQEVTMRCQPILGHNTVFWYRQTMMQGLELLAYFRNRAPLDDSGMPKDRFSAEMPDATLATLKIQPSEPRDSAVYFCASGLRLAVGSYNEQFFGPGTRLTVL.

The V and J genes are TRBV12-3 or TRBV12-4 and TRBJ2-7; D call uncertain. This CDR3 comprises 12 residues. With 4 bases removed from V and 6 bases from J, the gap between germline ends came to 10 bases. DNA for the CDR3: TGTGCCAGCAGTTCCGGGTTGTTCGAGCAGTACTTC. Residues: CASSSGLFEQYF.

The rearrangement joins TRBV11-2 to TRBJ2-2; perhaps TRBD2 as D (6 bases). This CDR3 comprises 14 residues. Germline CDR1 is SGHAT and CDR2 is FQNNGV. Trimming took 5 bases from V and 5 from J, leaving 12 bases between them. The CDR3 sequence: CASSAFGGTGELFF. The CDR3 nucleotides are TGTGCCAGCAGCGCCTTCGGGGGTACCGGGGAGCTGTTTTTT.

The chain carries TRBV5-1 and TRBJ2-7; 10 bases align to TRBD2. Germline loops: CDR1 SGHRS, CDR2 YFSETQ. The CDR3 runs 14 residues. J was trimmed by 9 bases and V by 1 base; bases with no gene match: 7. In nucleotides, the CDR3 is TGCGCCAGCAGCTTGAAGCGGGAGGGCCGGGTGCAGTACTTC. Its protein is CASSLKREGRVQYF.

The rearrangement joins TRBV5-4 to TRBJ1-1; D is possibly TRBD1 (5 bases). The CDR3 covers 13 residues. Germline CDR1 SGHNT, CDR2 YYREEE (reference sequence). Trimming took off 4 bases at V and 8 bases at J, with 15 bases between the two ends. The CDR3 loop reads CASSMWGSREAFF. The CDR3 bases are TGTGCCAGCAGCATGTGGGGCAGCAGGGAAGCTTTCTTT.

This chain connects TRBV30 to TRBJ1-6; unclear D gene. Germline-derived CDR1 and CDR2 are GTSNPN and SVGIG (reference sequence). The ends were cut back, 3 bases at V and 7 bases at J, with 16 bases in the middle. This CDR3 is built from 15 residues. The CDR3 region has the DNA TGTGCCTGGAGCAGTGACTCGGAGGGAAATTCACCCCTCCACTTT. This gives the protein CAWSSDSEGNSPLHF.

This chain uses TRBV5-4 with TRBJ2-5; 7 bases are shared with TRBD2. The CDR3 sequence is 16 residues long. CDR1 SGHNT and CDR2 YYREEE come from the germline V gene (reference sequence). V shed 5 bases, J shed 1 base, and the junction held 11 bases outside the gene matches. CDR3 sequence: CASRRRPSGLQETQYF. CDR3 bases: TGTGCCAGCAGACGCCGCCCTAGCGGCCTCCAAGAGACCCAGTACTTC.

The chain carries TRBV5-5 and TRBJ2-2; possible D gene TRBD2, 5 bases. V lost 2 bases and J lost 4, with 6 bases in between. Germline V lookup: CDR1 SGHKS, CDR2 YYEKEE (reference sequence). The CDR3 extends over 13 amino acids. CDR3 in amino acids: CASSFGGTGELFF. The CDR3, as DNA: TGTGCCAGCAGCTTTGGAGGCACCGGGGAGCTGTTTTTT.

This clone was counted between two and nine times. V is TRBV25-1 and J is TRBJ2-5; 8 nucleotides agree with TRBD1. J lost 5 bases, V lost 4 bases, and 9 bases had no gene match. Germline CDR1 is MGHDK and CDR2 is SYGVNS. The CDR3 has 15 residues. CDR3 residues: CASSGSDRAYETQYF. CDR3 sequence (DNA): TGTGCCAGCAGTGGCTCGGACAGGGCGTATGAGACCCAGTACTTC.

The chain uses TRBV5-8 and TRBJ2-5, with a tentative D call TRBD2 (7 bases). Germline-derived CDR1 and CDR2 are SGHTS and YDEGEE. The CDR3 is 15 amino acids. V lost 3 bases to trimming and J lost 1 base, with 13 bases between them. The CDR3 loop is CASSSLGGPQETQYF. In DNA, the CDR3 is TGTGCCAGCAGCTCCCTCGGGGGGCCCCAAGAGACCCAGTACTTC. The variable domain in full, with the rest retrieved from reference TRBV5-8 and TRBJ2-5, is EAGVTQSPTHLIKTRGQQATLRCSPISGHTSVYWYQQALGLGLQFLLWYDEGEERNRGNFPPRFSGRQFPNYSSELNVNALELEDSALYLCASSSLGGPQETQYFGPGTRLLVL.